These T cell receptor beta chains were read from a single sample in a study of response to subunit inactivated influenza vaccine. Each CDR3 protein gets one entry after TCRdb re-called the RT-PCR reads with MiXCR. Of 860,000 or so distinct CDR3 sequences in the sample, 20% to 25% were seen once. The specimen comprised PBMCs from blood, sampled roughly 5 days after vaccination. These receptor sequences come from a man aged 50 to 60 who received an inactivated influenza vaccine. Each CDR3 is given with its conserved first and last residue. D genes are given only for firm matches. Clone size is given for some rows only: seen once, a few or many times, or a class if the clone is expanded.

D gene	clone size	V gene	J gene	CDR3 DNA	CDR3 protein
TRBD1	few	TRBV28	TRBJ2-6	TGTGCCAGCTTAATGGGGGGGACAGGGTTTGCTGGGGCCAACGTCCTGACTTTC	CASLMGGTGFAGANVLTF
-	few	TRBV7-2	TRBJ2-1	TGTGCCAGCAGCTTAGGGGGACGGAACTCCTACAATGAGCAGTTCTTC	CASSLGGRNSYNEQFF
TRBD2	few	TRBV6-1	TRBJ2-5	TGTGCCAGCAGTGAAGTTAGCGGGGAGACCCAGTACTTC	CASSEVSGETQYF
-	few	TRBV20-1	TRBJ1-5	TGCAGTGCTAGAGTGCAGGGCAATCAGCCCCAGCATTTT	CSARVQGNQPQHF
TRBD2	-	TRBV6-1	TRBJ2-1	TGTGCCAGCAGCCGGGTGGGTAGCGGGAGGGCCCACAATGAGCAGTTCTTC	CASSRVGSGRAHNEQFF
TRBD2	few	TRBV20-1	TRBJ2-5	TGCAGTGCTAGACTAGCGGGGGGGAGGTACCAAGAGACCCAGTACTTC	CSARLAGGRYQETQYF
-	-	TRBV7-9	TRBJ1-6	TGTGCCAGCAGAACAGTGGTAAATTCACCCCTCCACTTT	CASRTVVNSPLHF
-	-	TRBV12-3/TRBV12-4	TRBJ2-5	TGTGCCAGCAGTTTAGGAGGATTCAGGCTCCAAGAGACCCAGTACTTC	CASSLGGFRLQETQYF
-	-	TRBV4-2	TRBJ2-3	TGTGCCAGCAGCCAAGTTCTAGGGTCCACAGATACGCAGTATTTT	CASSQVLGSTDTQYF
TRBD1	-	TRBV12-3/TRBV12-4	TRBJ1-5	TGTGCCAGCAGCACCGGACTGACAGGGGGCTATCAGAACCCCCAGCATTTT	CASSTGLTGGYQNPQHF
TRBD1	few	TRBV20-1	TRBJ2-2	TGCAGTGCTAGAGACCCGAGGGGGCAGGACACCGGGGAGCTGTTTTTT	CSARDPRGQDTGELFF
-	-	TRBV10-3	TRBJ1-1	TGTGCCATCAGGAAGCACACGGCGAACACTGAAGCTTTCTTT	CAIRKHTANTEAFF
TRBD1	-	TRBV20-1	TRBJ2-2	TGCAGTGCTAGAGAAGGGTCAACAGGGGGGCGTACCGGGGAGCTGTTTTTT	CSAREGSTGGRTGELFF
-	-	TRBV5-1	TRBJ2-5	TGCGCCAGCAGCTTACTCGGGGGTCAAGAGACCCAGTACTTC	CASSLLGGQETQYF
-	-	TRBV6-5	TRBJ2-3	TGTGCCAGCAGTTACTCCCACCCGGCAGGGGCGATAAGCACAGATACGCAGTATTTT	CASSYSHPAGAISTDTQYF
-	-	TRBV5-1	TRBJ2-7	TGCGCCAGCACCTCCTCTAGCTCCTACGAGCAGTACTTC	CASTSSSSYEQYF
TRBD2	-	TRBV12-3/TRBV12-4	TRBJ2-1	TGTGCCAGCAGGGGACTAGCGGGGGGCGCGTACAATGAGCAGTTCTTC	CASRGLAGGAYNEQFF
TRBD1	-	TRBV28	TRBJ1-5	TGTGCCAGCCAGGGACAGGGAACCTCCAATCAGCCCCAGCATTTT	CASQGQGTSNQPQHF
-	-	TRBV7-2	TRBJ2-7	TGTGCCAGCAGAAACCCCGGAGGATGGGGTTGGGAGCAGTACTTC	CASRNPGGWGWEQYF
-	many	TRBV12-3/TRBV12-4	TRBJ2-5	TGTGCCAGCAGTTTAGAGCGGGTCCTGGAGACCCAGTACTTC	CASSLERVLETQYF
TRBD1	many	TRBV29-1	TRBJ2-7	TGCAGCGCTGGGACAGGGGCCTACGAGCAGTACTTC	CSAGTGAYEQYF
TRBD1	-	TRBV4-3	TRBJ1-6	TGCGCCAGCAGCCAAGGGACAGGGATCTATAATTCACCCCTCCACTTT	CASSQGTGIYNSPLHF
-	-	TRBV5-1	TRBJ1-2	TGCGCCAGCAGCTTGGGGCTCCTACCTGGTCACGGCTACACCTTC	CASSLGLLPGHGYTF
TRBD2	-	TRBV28	TRBJ2-1	TGTGCCAGCAGGTTAAGGACTAGCGGGTACAATGAGCAGTTCTTC	CASRLRTSGYNEQFF
-	-	TRBV11-2	TRBJ2-7	TGTGCCAGCAGCTCCCTAGTTGGCGAGCAGTACTTC	CASSSLVGEQYF
TRBD1	few	TRBV7-2	TRBJ2-7	TGTGCCAGCAGCTTAGACAGGGGCTCCGACGAGCAGTACTTC	CASSLDRGSDEQYF
-	-	TRBV12-3/TRBV12-4	TRBJ2-7	TGTGCCAGCAGTTTATCAGGGAGAAAGAACGAGCAGTACTTC	CASSLSGRKNEQYF
-	few	TRBV4-2	TRBJ2-7	TGTGCCAGCAGCAAAGGCGGGAGACAGGGGATACTCGAGCAGTACTTC	CASSKGGRQGILEQYF
-	few	TRBV12-3/TRBV12-4	TRBJ2-5	TGTGCCAGTACGAACAAGGGGGGGCAAGAGACCCAGTACTTC	CASTNKGGQETQYF
TRBD1	-	TRBV29-1	TRBJ2-7	TGCAGCGTTGAAGCGAAAGGACAGGGGAACTCCTACGAGCAGTACTTC	CSVEAKGQGNSYEQYF
-	-	TRBV20-1	TRBJ2-4	TGCAGTGCTAGGGATGGGAACCCCAAAAACATTCAGTACTTC	CSARDGNPKNIQYF
-	-	TRBV27	TRBJ2-1	TGTGCCAGCAGCCGACAGTCGGGGAGCTCCTACAATGAGCAGTTCTTC	CASSRQSGSSYNEQFF
-	-	TRBV3-1	TRBJ1-4	TGTGCCAGCAGCCAAGATCTGATGGGGCGTGATGAAAAACTGTTTTTT	CASSQDLMGRDEKLFF
TRBD1	few	TRBV7-2	TRBJ2-2	TGTGCCAGCAGCTTAGCCGGGACAGGATTCGGGGAGCTGTTTTTT	CASSLAGTGFGELFF
TRBD2	few	TRBV15	TRBJ2-3	TGTGCCACCAGCGCCGGGGGGGGTAGCACAGATACGCAGTATTTT	CATSAGGGSTDTQYF
-	-	TRBV18	TRBJ2-7	TGTGCCAGCTCACCACCCGGGCTAGCCCACGAGCAGTACTTC	CASSPPGLAHEQYF
-	-	TRBV12-3/TRBV12-4	TRBJ1-5	TGTGCCAGCACTCCGGGACCGGATCAGCCCCAGCATTTT	CASTPGPDQPQHF
-	-	TRBV15	TRBJ2-7	TGTGCCACCAGCAGAGATTTAGTGAGCTCCTACGAGCAGTACTTC	CATSRDLVSSYEQYF
TRBD1	few	TRBV6-1	TRBJ2-7	TGTGCCAGCAGAGACGGGACAGGGACTTTCTACGAGCAGTACTTC	CASRDGTGTFYEQYF
-	few	TRBV20-1	TRBJ1-2	TGCAGTGCCACGGGACACCGATATGGCTACACCTTC	CSATGHRYGYTF
-	few	TRBV5-5	TRBJ2-7	TGTGCCAGCAGCCCCGGAACCGCCGGTCCTTCCTACGAGCAGTACTTC	CASSPGTAGPSYEQYF
-	-	TRBV5-1	TRBJ2-2	TGCGCCAGCAGCTTGGTCCCAGGGAGCACCGGGGAGCTGTTTTTT	CASSLVPGSTGELFF
-	many	TRBV12-3/TRBV12-4	TRBJ2-3	TGTGCCAGCAGTTTGGTGGGTGGAGGTGGCACAGATACGCAGTATTTT	CASSLVGGGGTDTQYF
TRBD2	-	TRBV28	TRBJ2-3	TGTGCCAGCAGTTTTGAACTAGCGGTGAACGCATCTAGCACAGATACGCAGTATTTT	CASSFELAVNASSTDTQYF
-	many	TRBV12-3/TRBV12-4	TRBJ2-7	TGTGCCAGCAGCAAAGCCAACTCCTACGAGCAGTACTTC	CASSKANSYEQYF
TRBD1	-	TRBV20-1	TRBJ2-5	TGCAGTGCTAGAGATGGGGGGACAGGGGATGAGACCCAGTACTTC	CSARDGGTGDETQYF
TRBD1	few	TRBV12-3/TRBV12-4	TRBJ2-2	TGTGCCAGCAGTAGGTGGACAGGGAACACCGGGGAGCTGTTTTTT	CASSRWTGNTGELFF
TRBD2	few	TRBV7-2	TRBJ2-5	TGTGCCAGCAGCTCCCTAGCGGGATATCAAGAGACCCAGTACTTC	CASSSLAGYQETQYF
-	few	TRBV10-3	TRBJ2-7	TGTGCCATCAGGACTACCGGCCCGCAGTACTTC	CAIRTTGPQYF
-	many	TRBV5-6	TRBJ2-1	TGTGCCAGCAGCCTCACCACGGGTGAGCAGTTCTTC	CASSLTTGEQFF
-	few	TRBV5-1	TRBJ1-6	TGCGCCAGCAGCCTGGACATTTCTATAAATTCACCCCTCCACTTT	CASSLDISINSPLHF
TRBD2	-	TRBV5-1	TRBJ2-7	TGCGCCAGCAGTAAGACTAGCGGGTACGAGCAGTACTTC	CASSKTSGYEQYF
TRBD1	-	TRBV20-1	TRBJ2-2	TGCAGTGCTAGATACAGGGGGTCCACCGGGGAGCTGTTTTTT	CSARYRGSTGELFF